This T cell receptor (beta chain) was sequenced during a study of technical replicates of blood from several donors. Germline V CDR1 and CDR2: SGHTA, FQGNSA. The CDR3 loop spans 19 amino acids. The V and J ends lost 2 bases and 0 bases, in that order; junction bases with no gene match: 11. Profiling relied on immunoSEQ multiplex PCR, and the TCRdb table lists in-frame clones only, not all of them. The sample yields about 89,000 clones, about 94% seen once. The chain recombines TRBV7-2 with TRBJ1-3; 9 bases are shared with TRBD1. The source is a human donor in good health. The material sequenced was T cells isolated from PBMCs. The CDR3 nucleotides are TGTGCCAGCAGCTTATTCGGGCTCGGGACAGGGAACTCTGGAAACACCATATATTTT. It translates to CASSLFGLGTGNSGNTIYF. The variable domain in full, completed from reference TRBV7-2 and TRBJ1-3, reads GAGVSQSPSNKVTEKGKDVELRCDPISGHTALYWYRQSLGQGLEFLIYFQGNSAPDKSGLPSDRFSAERTGGSVSTLTIQRTQQEDSAVYLCASSLFGLGTGNSGNTIYFGEGSWLTVV.